This entry lists 14 T cell receptor beta chains sequenced from one sample in a study of T-cell memory formation after mild COVID-19 (dated by TCRdb to about 2021). Library preparation was by 5' RACE. The instrument given in TCRdb is Illumina NovaSeq 6000. TCRdb reprocessing: public reads trimmed at Q25 with fastp, clones called with MiXCR, in-frame beta chains kept. Each record represents a unique CDR3 protein, reported with the most common genes and DNA among its rows. The sample table shows 200,000 to 300,000 distinct CDR3 sequences, and roughly a tenth are seen once. 22% of the sample goes to the ten largest clones. The sequenced material came from PBMCs or a T cell subset sorted from them (not recorded which). The receptor set was obtained from a man in his late teens or twenties who had mild COVID-19 (a few samples of this study predate the infection). The sample titles of this study are shuffled in the database, so cell type and time point are left out; the donor was told from shared clones.

A few counts support this clonotype. The rearrangement joins TRBV5-1 to TRBJ2-7, with no clear D. Trimming pared 0 bases from V and 6 bases from J, leaving 10 bases between. The germline V gene has CDR1 SGHRS and CDR2 YFSETQ. The CDR3 is 13 amino acids. The CDR3 DNA reads TGCGCCAGCAGCTTGGCTGGGTCCGCCGAGCAGTACGTC. Translation: CASSLAGSAEQYV.

This clonotype was seen a handful of times. The genes are TRBV7-9 and TRBJ2-3; no reliable D call. The CDR3 covers 14 residues. CDR1 is SEHNR and CDR2 is FQNEAQ in the germline V gene (reference sequence). The ends were cut back, 5 bases at V and 2 bases at J, with 11 bases in the middle. CDR3 amino acids: CASSLQSPTDTQYF. CDR3 in DNA: TGTGCCAGCAGCCTCCAATCCCCCACAGATACGCAGTATTTT.

This clonotype has just a few counts. The rearrangement joins TRBV27 to TRBJ2-7; D is undetermined. Germline V CDR1 and CDR2: MNHEY, SMNVEV (reference sequence). Trimming pared 0 bases from V and 4 bases from J, leaving 10 bases between. This CDR3 is 14 amino acids long. The CDR3 spells CASSLSAGAYEQYV. The DNA for the CDR3 is TGTGCCAGCAGTTTATCGGCAGGAGCATACGAGCAGTACGTC.

The chain combines TRBV24-1 with TRBJ1-5, with D perhaps TRBD1 (6 bases). V gave up 2 bases and J gave up 4 bases, with 14 bases separating them. The CDR3 contains 16 residues. Per the germline V gene, CDR1 is KGHDR and CDR2 is SFDVKD. Here the CDR3 DNA reads TGTGCCACCAGTGATTCCAGGGCAGGGGCAAATCAGCCCCAGCATTTT. Amino acids: CATSDSRAGANQPQHF.

This chain joins TRBV7-9 and TRBJ2-3; possible D gene TRBD2, 5 bases. CDR3 length: 14 amino acids. The germline CDR1 and CDR2 sequences are SEHNR and FQNEAQ (reference sequence). V was trimmed by 6 bases and J by 2 bases, leaving 12 bases between them. The CDR3 sequence is CASRRAPATDTQYF. CDR3 sequence (DNA): TGTGCCAGCAGGAGGGCACCCGCCACAGATACGCAGTATTTT.

This clonotype appeared many times. The chain carries TRBV7-9 and TRBJ2-1, with 9 bases that match TRBD2. The CDR3 spans 14 residues. Losses at the gene ends were 3 bases for V and 5 bases for J; bases not matched to a gene: 2. The germline V gene encodes CDR1 SEHNR and CDR2 FQNEAQ (reference sequence). The CDR3 DNA reads TGTGCCAGCAGCTTGGTAGCGGGGGACAATGAGCAGTTCTTC. This encodes CASSLVAGDNEQFF.

Ten or more counts support this clonotype. V is TRBV20-1 and J is TRBJ2-3; D remains unclear. Germline V gene lookup returns CDR1 DFQATT and CDR2 SNEGSKA (reference sequence). V was shortened by 0 bases and J by 2 bases, with 6 bases between the two germline ends. This CDR3 has 13 residues. This chain's CDR3 is CSARDQDTDTQYF. CDR3 in DNA: TGCAGTGCTAGAGACCAAGACACAGATACGCAGTATTTT.

Only a few counts were recorded for this clonotype. The CDR3 DNA reads as TGTGCCAGCAGCCCTACGTGGACAGAAGAGACCCAGTACTTC. Translated, it gives CASSPTWTEETQYF. The rearrangement links TRBV7-6 to TRBJ2-5, with a weak D call TRBD1 (6 bases). V lost 5 bases to trimming and J lost 3 bases, with 13 bases between them. CDR1 SGHVS and CDR2 FNYEAQ come from the germline V gene. The CDR3 runs 14 residues.

The sample holds many counts of this clonotype. This chain uses TRBV4-3 with TRBJ2-2; TRBD1 might be the D (6 bases). Trimming took off 3 bases at V and 3 bases at J, with 11 bases between the two ends. Germline V gene data show CDR1 as LGHNA and CDR2 as YSLEER. This CDR3 is 15 amino acids long. CDR3 bases: TGCGCCAGCAGCCATGATAACAGGGACACCGGGGAGCTGTTTTTT. Amino acids: CASSHDNRDTGELFF.

This clonotype has just a few counts. CDR3 in amino acids: CASSQDPGEQYF. In DNA form, the CDR3 reads TGTGCCAGCAGTCAGGACCCCGGCGAGCAGTACTTC. The chain uses TRBV7-2 and TRBJ2-7, with D unresolved. The V gene lost 6 bases and the J gene lost 6 bases, with 12 bases spanning the gap. The CDR3 runs to 12 residues. CDR1 and CDR2 (germline): SGHTA, FQGNSA.

The chain recombines TRBV9 with TRBJ1-6; the D gene is possibly TRBD1 (6 bases). Trimming left V 3 bases short and J 8 bases short, with 6 bases between. Looked up from germline, CDR1 is SGDLS and CDR2 is YYNGEE. CDR3 size: 12 residues. The DNA for the CDR3 is TGTGCCAGCAGCGCAGGGGATTCACCCCTCCACTTT. As protein: CASSAGDSPLHF.

The genes are TRBV12-3 or TRBV12-4 and TRBJ1-1, with D unresolved. V lost 7 bases to trimming and J lost 7 bases, with 16 bases between them. The CDR3 covers 13 residues. The CDR3 sequence is CASTQGALSEAFF. CDR3 bases: TGTGCCAGCACTCAAGGCGCCCTCAGTGAAGCTTTCTTT.

This clonotype was seen many times. The V and J genes are TRBV7-9 and TRBJ2-1, with D uncertain. The CDR3 contains 12 residues. Between the trimmed V and J ends, which lost 8 bases and 8 bases, there was a span of 13 bases. Looked up from germline, CDR1 is SEHNR and CDR2 is FQNEAQ (reference sequence). This CDR3 reads CASSDPVDEQFF. The CDR3 coding sequence is TGTGCCAGCTCGGACCCCGTGGATGAGCAGTTCTTC.

This clonotype occurred a few times. This rearrangement joins TRBV6-2 or TRBV6-3 to TRBJ1-1; D is unresolved. The CDR3 spans 11 residues. Trimming left V 5 bases short and J 3 bases short, with 4 bases between. Germline assignment: CDR1 MNHEY and CDR2 SVGEGT. The CDR3 nucleotides are TGTGCCAGCAGTGTGGACACTGAAGCTTTCTTT. Translating it yields CASSVDTEAFF.